These 7 T cell receptor beta chains were sequenced from one sample in a study of CD8+ T cells in alopecia areata. cDNA reverse transcribed from extracted RNA served as the sequencing template. Sequenced by immunoSEQ multiplex PCR; TCRdb stores in-frame clones only, minus some. The table shows approximately 200,000 clones, with approximately 56% occurring only once. Treatment denoted: oral pan-JAK inhibitor, 5-10 mg twice daily. The sequencing used CD4+ T cells sorted from blood, collected at week 4, from a patient treated with tofacitinib. Receptor source: a human donor with alopecia areata.

The rearrangement joins TRBV11-2 to TRBJ2-5; no firm D call. The CDR3 loop spans 13 amino acids. CDR1 and CDR2 (germline): SGHAT, FQNNGV. Trimming left V 0 bases short and J 4 bases short, with 6 bases between. Here the CDR3 DNA reads TGTGCCAGCAGCTTAGAAAATTTAGAGACCCAGTACTTC. Its protein product is CASSLENLETQYF.

The rearrangement uses TRBV4-1 and TRBJ1-2; 7 bases line up with TRBD1. The CDR3 is 15 amino acids. With V trimmed by 3 bases and J by 5 bases, 9 bases remained unmatched. In germline, CDR1 is MGHRA, CDR2 YSYEKL. The CDR3 reads CASSHRDREGYGYTF. DNA of the CDR3: TGCGCCAGCAGCCATCGAGACAGGGAAGGGTATGGCTACACCTTC.

The chain is built from TRBV10-3 and TRBJ2-7; either TRBD1 or TRBD2 may fit D (6 bases each). This CDR3 comprises 14 residues. With 8 bases removed from V and 2 bases from J, the gap between germline ends came to 16 bases. The V gene's germline CDR1 is ENHRY and CDR2 SYGVKD. The CDR3 DNA follows: TGTGCCATCTCTTCTCGGGGGCGACCCTACGAGCAGTACTTC. It translates to CAISSRGRPYEQYF.

This chain links TRBV7-9 with TRBJ2-3; 8 bases fit TRBD1. The V and J ends lost 5 bases and 5 bases, in that order; junction bases with no gene match: 3. The CDR3 loop spans 13 amino acids. Germline V gene lookup returns CDR1 SEHNR and CDR2 FQNEAQ (reference sequence). CDR3: CASSLDRGDTQYF. CDR3 nucleotide sequence: TGTGCCAGCAGCCTAGACAGGGGAGATACGCAGTATTTT.

This clone was counted only a few times. V and J are TRBV7-2 and TRBJ1-2; 7 positions match TRBD1. The CDR3 runs to 14 residues. The junction had 11 bases not matched to a gene; V was cut back by 6 bases and J by 7 bases. Germline loops: CDR1 SGHTA, CDR2 FQGNSA. CDR3: CASSPQGGAGGYTF. The CDR3 DNA is TGTGCCAGCAGTCCACAAGGGGGCGCCGGTGGCTACACCTTC.

CDR3 in amino acids: CASSSGTSGAKNIQYF. Here the CDR3 DNA reads TGTGCCAGCAGCTCGGGGACTAGCGGAGCCAAAAACATTCAGTACTTC. The chain recombines TRBV5-4 with TRBJ2-4; TRBD2 matches 11 bases. The CDR3 consists of 16 residues. The V gene end was trimmed by 3 bases and the J gene end by 0 bases; junction bases not matched to a gene: 2. CDR1 is SGHNT, CDR2 YYREEE, per germline (reference sequence).

The chain uses TRBV6-5 and TRBJ2-1; D is ambiguous. There are 14 residues in the CDR3. CDR1 is MNHEY, CDR2 SVGAGI, per germline. The V gene lost 2 bases and the J gene lost 7 bases, with 12 bases spanning the gap. The CDR3 here is CASSYSRALNEQFF. DNA of the CDR3: TGTGCCAGCAGTTACAGTAGGGCATTAAATGAGCAGTTCTTC.